Each of the 14 T cell receptor beta chains below was sequenced from the same sample in a study of regulatory dendritic cells for organ transplantation. The method was immunoSEQ multiplex PCR; TCRdb's version includes in-frame clones alone and lacks a portion of them. Of 25,000 to 30,000 clones listed, over 60% are singletons. Sequenced input: memory CD4+ T cells from blood. The subset denotes: CD45RO+ memory T cells. These receptors were collected from a human donor in good health.

The J gene is TRBJ2-3, the V gene TRBV28; D is undetermined. The CDR3 is 15 residues long. Germline CDR1 reads MDHEN; CDR2 reads SYDVKM. Trimming stripped 3 bases from V and 2 bases from J, with 12 bases between. The CDR3 loop is CASSLIGRITDTQYF. The CDR3, as DNA: TGTGCCAGCAGTTTGATCGGAAGGATCACAGATACGCAGTATTTT.

V is TRBV6-5 and J is TRBJ1-1; no definite D call. The CDR3 has 15 amino acids. Germline V gene data show CDR1 as MNHEY and CDR2 as SVGAGI. V lost 4 bases, J lost 0 bases, and 12 bases lay in between. The CDR3 nucleotides are TGTGCCAGCAGTTTCCTACCCGACGTGAACACTGAAGCTTTCTTT. Amino acids: CASSFLPDVNTEAFF.

The J gene is TRBJ2-5, the V gene TRBV9, with D possibly being TRBD2 (5 bases). The CDR3 runs to 14 residues. Germline V gene lookup returns CDR1 SGDLS and CDR2 YYNGEE. V lost 0 bases to trimming and J lost 4 bases, with 10 bases between them. CDR3 amino acids: CASSVVVGRETQYF. The CDR3 DNA follows: TGTGCCAGCAGCGTAGTGGTTGGGAGAGAGACCCAGTACTTC.

This clone was counted only a few times. The chain has TRBV5-4 and TRBJ1-2; D is perhaps TRBD1 (6 bases). The germline V gene encodes CDR1 SGHNT and CDR2 YYREEE (reference sequence). Trimming took 4 bases from V and 2 from J, leaving 21 bases between them. The CDR3 has 17 residues. The CDR3 loop is CASSPGIPGELNYGYTF. The CDR3 DNA follows: TGTGCCAGCAGCCCTGGGATCCCAGGGGAACTGAACTATGGCTACACCTTC. The full variable domain, with the rest looked up from reference TRBV5-4 and TRBJ1-2, is ETGVTQSPTHLIKTRGQQVTLRCSSQSGHNTVSWYQQALGQGPQFIFQYYREEENGRGNFPPRFSGLQFPNYSSELNVNALELDDSALYLCASSPGIPGELNYGYTFGSGTRLTVV.

This clone was seen a single time. The chain uses TRBV9 and TRBJ2-3, with D possibly TRBD1 on 5 matching bases. Germline V gives CDR1 SGDLS, CDR2 YYNGEE. This CDR3 spans 16 amino acids. Trimming stripped 3 bases from V and 2 bases from J, with 16 bases between. CDR3 region: CASSAGQATVTDTQYF. Written as DNA, the CDR3 is TGTGCCAGCAGCGCCGGACAAGCAACAGTCACAGATACGCAGTATTTT.

The J gene is TRBJ2-5, the V gene TRBV7-2; tentatively, D is TRBD2 (5 bases). The CDR3 has 13 amino acids. CDR1 is SGHTA and CDR2 is FQGNSA in the germline V gene. V gave up 2 bases and J gave up 7 bases, with 11 bases separating them. The CDR3 is CASSLILEGTQYF. The CDR3 coding sequence is TGTGCCAGCAGCTTAATTCTTGAGGGGACCCAGTACTTC.

This chain uses TRBV7-9 with TRBJ2-3, with D perhaps assigned TRBD1 or TRBD2 (5 bases each). The V gene's germline CDR1 is SEHNR and CDR2 FQNEAQ (reference sequence). Trimming cost V 4 bases and J 4 bases, with 12 bases left between them. The CDR3 has 14 residues. The CDR3 sequence is CASSWDLGADTQYF. CDR3 in DNA: TGTGCCAGCAGCTGGGACCTGGGGGCAGATACGCAGTATTTT.

The gene calls are TRBV2 and TRBJ1-6; D might be TRBD1 (5 bases). This CDR3 has 16 amino acids. Germline V gene sequence: CDR1 SNHLY, CDR2 FYNNEI. The V end was cut by 8 bases, the J end by 2 bases, with 16 bases between. CDR3 DNA: TGTGCCAGCCGACCGGAGGGGATCGCCTATAATTCACCCCTCCACTTT. Translating it yields CASRPEGIAYNSPLHF. The variable domain in full, completed from reference TRBV2 and TRBJ1-6, reads EPEVTQTPSHQVTQMGQEVILRCVPISNHLYFYWYRQILGQKVEFLVSFYNNEISEKSEIFDDQFSVERPDGSNFTLKIRSTKLEDSAMYFCASRPEGIAYNSPLHFGNGTRLTVT.

This clone is a singleton in its sample. This sequence joins TRBV2 and TRBJ2-5; 8 bases align to TRBD1. The CDR3 sequence is 15 residues long. Germline-derived CDR1 and CDR2 are SNHLY and FYNNEI. J lost 4 bases, V lost 6 bases, and 10 bases had no gene match. This CDR3 reads CASRVDRGAGETQYF. CDR3 bases: TGTGCCAGCAGGGTTGACAGGGGAGCCGGAGAGACCCAGTACTTC. Combining the CDR3 with reference TRBV2 and TRBJ2-5 gives the whole variable domain EPEVTQTPSHQVTQMGQEVILRCVPISNHLYFYWYRQILGQKVEFLVSFYNNEISEKSEIFDDQFSVERPDGSNFTLKIRSTKLEDSAMYFCASRVDRGAGETQYFGPGTRLLVL.

This chain uses TRBV6-5 with TRBJ1-3; TRBD1 agrees at 7 bases. Germline V gene data show CDR1 as MNHEY and CDR2 as SVGAGI. V lost 6 bases, J lost 6 bases, and 11 bases stayed unmatched. The CDR3 extends over 15 amino acids. CDR3 nucleotide sequence: TGTGCCAGCAGCGTAAGGGACAGACAAACAAACACCATATATTTT. Protein: CASSVRDRQTNTIYF.

This clone was seen a few times. The chain recombines TRBV19 with TRBJ2-3, with 12 bases aligning to TRBD2. J lost 3 bases, V lost 4 bases, and 2 bases had no gene match. CDR3 length: 15 amino acids. Germline V lookup: CDR1 LNHDA, CDR2 SQIVND (reference sequence). The CDR3 DNA sequence: TGTGCCAGTAGTACCGGACTAGCGGGGACAGATACGCAGTATTTT. Translation gives CASSTGLAGTDTQYF.

The chain carries TRBV9 and TRBJ2-7; D is undetermined. The germline gives CDR1 SGDLS, CDR2 YYNGEE. V shed 3 bases and J shed 7 bases, with 17 bases lying between them. The CDR3 length is 14 residues. CDR3 nucleotides: TGTGCCAGCAGCGAGACGGATTACGCTACGGAGCAGTACTTC. Its protein is CASSETDYATEQYF.

The V and J genes are TRBV4-3 and TRBJ2-1, with TRBD2 matching 8 bases. V trimming: 1 base; J trimming: 0 bases; junction bases outside the gene matches: 2. CDR3 length equals 16 residues. From germline, CDR1 is LGHNA and CDR2 YSLEER. The CDR3 DNA reads as TGCGCCAGCAGCCAAGTAGCGGGGAGCTCCTACAATGAGCAGTTCTTC. It specifies CASSQVAGSSYNEQFF.

This chain joins TRBV10-1 and TRBJ2-7, with TRBD1 matching 8 bases. The CDR3 is made up of 12 amino acids. Germline V gene sequence: CDR1 WNHNN, CDR2 SYGVQD (reference sequence). The trim removed 10 bases at V and 4 bases at J, leaving 6 bases unmatched. CDR3 residues: CANTRGRYEQYF. CDR3 bases: TGCGCCAATACCAGGGGGCGTTACGAGCAGTACTTC.